This T cell receptor (beta chain) was profiled in a study of radiotherapy plus CTLA-4 blockade in lung cancer. Background on the study: Of all patients, about 17% responded objectively and about 34% showed disease control.

Ipilimumab-mediated CTLA-4 blockade plus focal radiation was given to patients having chemo-refractory metastatic non-small-cell lung cancer. The method was immunoSEQ multiplex PCR; TCRdb's version includes in-frame clones alone and lacks a portion of them. The data show about 90,000 clones, about 83% seen once. This clone was counted only a few times. Its antigen is not known. Trimming removed 0 bases at V and 2 bases at J, with 4 bases between. Germline values: CDR1 SEHNR, CDR2 FQNEAQ (reference sequence). The CDR3 is 13 amino acids. Study-level findings and limits: TCR clones of tumor origin grew in blood after radiotherapy plus ipilimumab. Strongest reported response predictors: early blood clone changes and post-radiation interferon-beta.

The specimen was peripheral blood, collected from a patient treated with radiotherapy plus ipilimumab. The source of this sequence is a human donor with non-small cell lung cancer that progressed on radiotherapy plus ipilimumab. V and J are TRBV7-9 and TRBJ1-2; no reliable D call. The CDR3 region is CASSLAGNYGYTF. CDR3 DNA sequence: TGTGCCAGCAGCTTAGCCGGGAACTATGGCTACACCTTC. The full variable domain, its missing parts supplied by reference TRBV7-9 and TRBJ1-2, is DTGVSQNPRHKITKRGQNVTFRCDPISEHNRLYWYRQTLGQGPEFLTYFQNEAQLEKSRLLSDRFSAERPKGSFSTLEIQRTEQGDSAMYLCASSLAGNYGYTFGSGTRLTVV.